The rows below give T cell receptor beta chains drawn from one sample of a study of radiotherapy plus CTLA-4 blockade in lung cancer. Sequenced by immunoSEQ multiplex PCR; TCRdb stores in-frame clones only, minus some. Of 95,000 to 150,000 clones in the sample, approximately 90% were seen once. The material was peripheral blood, obtained from a patient treated with radiotherapy plus ipilimumab. The source of these receptors is a human donor with non-small cell lung cancer that progressed on radiotherapy plus ipilimumab. Both conserved end residues are part of each CDR3. The D gene is left open where the match is weak. The size of a clone is reported for some rows only, either as once, few or many, or as a class for expanded clones.

V	D	length	size	J	CDR3	DNA
TRBV5-6	-	15	-	TRBJ2-3	CASSLGRRYTDTQYF	TGTGCCAGCAGCTTGGGGCGGAGATACACAGATACGCAGTATTTT
TRBV7-3	-	14	-	TRBJ1-1	CASSPAGGDTEAFF	TGTGCCAGCAGCCCCGCCGGAGGGGACACTGAAGCTTTCTTT
TRBV27	TRBD1	14	-	TRBJ1-3	CASSETGAGNTIYF	TGTGCCAGCAGTGAGACAGGGGCTGGAAACACCATATATTTT
TRBV5-1	-	14	-	TRBJ2-3	CASSLGGSSDTQYF	TGCGCCAGCAGCTTGGGGGGCAGCTCAGATACGCAGTATTTT
TRBV5-1	TRBD2	15	-	TRBJ2-1	CASSSLAGVGYEQFF	TGCGCCAGCAGCTCGTTAGCGGGAGTAGGCTATGAGCAGTTCTTC
TRBV7-8	TRBD1	13	-	TRBJ1-2	CASRRAGGYGYTF	TGTGCCAGCAGGCGAGCAGGGGGCTATGGCTACACCTTC
TRBV19	TRBD2	16	-	TRBJ2-1	CASSMGRAGAGNEQFF	TGTGCCAGTAGTATGGGACGAGCGGGAGCTGGCAATGAGCAGTTCTTC
TRBV7-8	TRBD1	16	-	TRBJ1-4	CASSSTRDRVTEKLFF	TGTGCCAGCAGTTCCACTAGGGACAGGGTGACTGAAAAACTGTTTTTT
TRBV6-6	-	13	-	TRBJ1-1	CASRIGAMSEAFF	TGTGCCAGCAGGATCGGGGCGATGAGTGAAGCTTTCTTT
TRBV6-5	-	15	-	TRBJ2-2	CASSRGGASTGELFF	TGTGCCAGCAGTAGGGGTGGGGCTAGCACCGGGGAGCTGTTTTTT
TRBV2	-	14	-	TRBJ2-2	CASKSVQTTGELFF	TGTGCCAGCAAATCAGTACAGACCACCGGGGAGCTGTTTTTT
TRBV7-2	TRBD2	15	-	TRBJ2-7	CASSLLAGGLYEQYF	TGTGCCAGCAGCCTACTAGCGGGAGGTCTGTACGAGCAGTACTTC
TRBV7-8	-	15	-	TRBJ2-3	CASSSTRTSTDTQYF	TGTGCCAGCAGCTCTACCCGGACCTCCACAGATACGCAGTATTTT
TRBV7-3	-	13	-	TRBJ1-2	CASSLTGKDGYTF	TGTGCCAGCAGCCTCACAGGGAAAGATGGCTACACCTTC
TRBV5-1	TRBD1	20	-	TRBJ1-2	CASSLGLTGGPSRRIYGYTF	TGCGCCAGCAGCTTGGGCCTAACAGGGGGCCCTAGTCGGCGGATCTATGGCTACACCTTC
TRBV6-4	TRBD2	15	-	TRBJ2-2	CASRPLAGNTGELFF	TGTGCCAGCAGGCCACTAGCGGGGAACACCGGGGAGCTGTTTTTT
TRBV6-5	-	13	-	TRBJ2-1	CASRPGLYNEQFF	TGTGCCAGCCGTCCAGGACTCTACAATGAGCAGTTCTTC
TRBV11-3	-	15	-	TRBJ1-3	CASSQQGLGGNTIYF	TGTGCCAGCAGCCAACAGGGCCTGGGTGGAAACACCATATATTTT
TRBV2	TRBD2	13	-	TRBJ2-7	CASSLAGWYEQYF	TGTGCCAGCAGCCTAGCGGGATGGTACGAGCAGTACTTC
TRBV6-6	TRBD1	15	-	TRBJ1-1	CASSETTGTNTEAFF	TGTGCCAGCAGCGAGACGACAGGGACCAACACTGAAGCTTTCTTT
TRBV6-6	-	15	-	TRBJ2-1	CASRNAVAAYNEQFF	TGTGCCAGCAGGAACGCTGTAGCGGCCTACAATGAGCAGTTCTTC
TRBV2	TRBD2	15	-	TRBJ2-1	CASSPGLATPGEQFF	TGTGCCAGCAGCCCGGGACTAGCGACACCAGGGGAGCAGTTCTTC
TRBV6-6	TRBD1	14	once	TRBJ1-2	CASSWGQGAYGYTF	TGTGCCAGCAGTTGGGGACAGGGGGCCTATGGCTACACCTTC
TRBV9	-	14	-	TRBJ2-7	CASSVEDSPYEQYF	TGTGCCAGCAGCGTAGAGGACAGCCCCTACGAGCAGTACTTC
TRBV18	TRBD1	16	-	TRBJ1-1	CASSPVPTGSGTEAFF	TGTGCCAGCTCACCCGTACCGACAGGGTCAGGCACTGAAGCTTTCTTT
TRBV5-1	TRBD2	15	-	TRBJ2-7	CASSLVASGNYEQYF	TGCGCCAGCAGCTTGGTGGCTAGCGGGAACTACGAGCAGTACTTC
TRBV6-1	TRBD2	15	-	TRBJ2-1	CASTVLGTSKNEQFF	TGTGCCAGCACCGTCCTGGGGACTAGCAAAAATGAGCAGTTCTTC
TRBV7-2	-	12	-	TRBJ2-1	CASSLVAWEQFF	TGTGCCAGCAGCTTAGTAGCTTGGGAGCAGTTCTTC
TRBV9	-	12	-	TRBJ2-7	CARVGQPYEQYF	TGTGCCAGGGTAGGGCAGCCCTACGAGCAGTACTTC
TRBV7-9	-	13	-	TRBJ2-7	CASSLDRSGEQYF	TGTGCCAGCAGCTTAGATAGGAGTGGCGAGCAGTACTTC
TRBV9	-	13	-	TRBJ1-1	CASSVAPGTEAFF	TGTGCCAGCAGCGTAGCTCCAGGGACTGAAGCTTTCTTT
TRBV5-1	-	15	-	TRBJ1-5	CASSFPPFQHQPQHF	TGCGCCAGCAGCTTTCCCCCGTTCCAGCATCAGCCCCAGCATTTT
TRBV14	TRBD1	15	-	TRBJ1-2	CASSQDNRGGYGYTF	TGTGCCAGCAGCCAAGATAACAGGGGTGGCTATGGCTACACCTTC
TRBV7-3	-	14	few	TRBJ1-2	CASSPTAGTTGYTF	TGTGCCAGCAGCCCGACAGCCGGGACAACTGGCTACACCTTC
TRBV7-3	TRBD2	16	-	TRBJ2-7	CASSPSGRANVDEQYF	TGTGCCAGCAGTCCTAGCGGGAGGGCCAATGTCGACGAGCAGTACTTC
TRBV7-9	-	14	-	TRBJ1-2	CASRPGDVYPSYTF	TGTGCCAGCAGACCTGGGGACGTTTACCCAAGCTACACCTTC
TRBV7-3	TRBD1	15	-	TRBJ2-3	CASSLIGGRTDTQYF	TGTGCCAGCAGCTTGATAGGGGGCCGCACAGATACGCAGTATTTT
TRBV7-8	-	12	-	TRBJ2-2	CASSSSVWELFF	TGTGCCAGCAGCTCGTCGGTCTGGGAGCTGTTTTTT
TRBV6-1	-	15	-	TRBJ2-2	CASNHLGLNTGELFF	TGTGCCAGCAACCACCTCGGACTAAACACCGGGGAGCTGTTTTTT
TRBV19	-	15	-	TRBJ1-5	CASSIFEGGNQPQHF	TGTGCCAGTAGTATTTTTGAGGGGGGCAATCAGCCCCAGCATTTT